A selection of T cell receptor beta chains follows, all from one sample in a study of T cell responses to AZD1222 COVID-19 vaccine. Assay used: immunoSEQ multiplex PCR; TCRdb lists only in-frame clones, some missing. This sample carries more than 95,000 clones, around 89% of them seen once, and the ten largest clones take approximately 10%. This specimen consisted of peripheral blood, obtained on day 0 of MenACWY control vaccination. These receptors were taken from an adult in good health. The CDR3 runs from the conserved cysteine through the conserved F or W. A D gene is named only where the DNA matches it firmly. Clone size is shown for a subset of rows, as once, few, many or a class of expanded clone.

cdr3_length,d_call,v_call,j_call,clone_size,cdr3_nt,cdr3_aa
15,NA,TRBV6-5,TRBJ1-3,NA,TGTGCCAGCAGTTACGCGACAGACTCTGGAAACACCATATATTTT,CASSYATDSGNTIYF
12,NA,TRBV5-1,TRBJ2-7,NA,TGCGCCAGCAGCTTGGTCCCGTACGAGCAGTACTTC,CASSLVPYEQYF
16,TRBD1,TRBV5-6,TRBJ1-2,few,TGTGCCAGCAGCTTGCAACAGGGGGCCTCTAACTATGGCTACACCTTC,CASSLQQGASNYGYTF
14,NA,TRBV27,TRBJ2-7,NA,TGTGCCAGCAGTTTTCTCGGGCCTGGAGCCGAGCAGTACTTC,CASSFLGPGAEQYF
14,TRBD2,TRBV2,TRBJ2-1,NA,TGTGCCAGCAGTCGACTAGCGGGAGGCAATGAGCAGTTCTTC,CASSRLAGGNEQFF
12,NA,TRBV4-1,TRBJ2-3,NA,TGCGCCAGCAGCCAATCTCCAGATACGCAGTATTTT,CASSQSPDTQYF
12,NA,TRBV15,TRBJ1-1,NA,TGTGCCACCAGCCCCGAGGTCGGAGACGCTTTCTTT,CATSPEVGDAFF
14,NA,TRBV11-2,TRBJ2-1,NA,TGTGCCAGCGCAGGCCTCACGGGATACAATGAGCAGTTCTTC,CASAGLTGYNEQFF
18,TRBD2,TRBV5-1,TRBJ2-1,NA,TGCGCCAGCAGCTTGGTCGACCGAGCGGGAGGGCCAGTGTATGAGCAGTTCTTC,CASSLVDRAGGPVYEQFF
18,NA,TRBV10-3,TRBJ2-7,NA,TGTGCCACCTCCTCGTGGGAGATTTCTAGTCCTACCAACTACGAGCAGTACTTC,CATSSWEISSPTNYEQYF
15,NA,TRBV5-1,TRBJ1-1,few,TGCGCCAGCAGCTTCTCAGTTTTTCAGAACACTGAAGCTTTCTTT,CASSFSVFQNTEAFF
17,TRBD2,TRBV3-1/TRBV3-2,TRBJ2-1,NA,TGTGCCAGCAGCCAAACCGGGACTAGCGGGGGCCCCAATGAGCAGTTCTTC,CASSQTGTSGGPNEQFF
15,TRBD2,TRBV24-1,TRBJ2-7,NA,TGTGCCACCAGTGATGGAAGTCTAGCGGGAGGTGAGCAGTACTTC,CATSDGSLAGGEQYF
12,NA,TRBV7-9,TRBJ2-2,NA,TGTGCCAGCAGCCCTGACACCGGGGAGCTGTTTTTT,CASSPDTGELFF
13,NA,TRBV18,TRBJ2-7,NA,TGTGCCAGCTCACCACCGACCGGGTACGAGCAGTACTTC,CASSPPTGYEQYF
13,NA,TRBV29-1,TRBJ2-2,NA,TGCAGCGTTGATCCCGACAGCACCGGGGAGCTGTTTTTT,CSVDPDSTGELFF
14,NA,TRBV5-1,TRBJ2-5,NA,TGCGCCAGCAGCGAACCTGGACAGCAAGAGACCCAGTACTTC,CASSEPGQQETQYF
16,NA,TRBV6-6,TRBJ2-1,NA,TGTGCCAGCAGTTACTCCGAGGGCTCGGCCAACAATGAGCAGTTCTTC,CASSYSEGSANNEQFF
16,NA,TRBV27,TRBJ2-1,NA,TGTGCCAGCAGTTTATCTTACCCCCCGGCCTACAATGAGCAGTTCTTC,CASSLSYPPAYNEQFF
13,NA,TRBV5-1,TRBJ2-6,NA,TGCGCCAGCAGCGTACAGGGGGCCAACGTCCTGACTTTC,CASSVQGANVLTF
12,NA,TRBV21-1,TRBJ2-7,few,TGTGCCAGCAGCCACCGGGCCTACGAGCAGTACTTC,CASSHRAYEQYF
15,NA,TRBV7-6,TRBJ2-1,NA,TGTGCCAGCTTGCGAGGAGGCGACGACTACAATGAGCAGTTCTTC,CASLRGGDDYNEQFF
17,NA,TRBV2,TRBJ1-4,NA,TGTGCCAGCAGTGATCGGCCGGGGTCTGCAACTAATGAAAAACTGTTTTTT,CASSDRPGSATNEKLFF
12,NA,TRBV29-1,TRBJ1-1,NA,TGCAGCGGGGGACAAGTCAACACTGAAGCTTTCTTT,CSGGQVNTEAFF
16,NA,TRBV2,TRBJ1-1,NA,TGTGCCAGCAGGCCCTGGGGTGGGACAATGAACACTGAAGCTTTCTTT,CASRPWGGTMNTEAFF
15,TRBD1,TRBV7-2,TRBJ1-1,NA,TGTGCCAGCAGCTTATTGGGGCCCGGGACAGGGATAGCTTTCTTT,CASSLLGPGTGIAFF
14,NA,TRBV30,TRBJ1-4,NA,TGTGCCTGGAGTGCCAACTTGGGGGGTGAAAAACTGTTTTTT,CAWSANLGGEKLFF
17,TRBD2,TRBV2,TRBJ2-1,NA,TGTGCCAGCAGTGAAGGGGTCTGGACTAGTGGGAGGGATGAGCAGTTCTTC,CASSEGVWTSGRDEQFF
13,NA,TRBV12-3/TRBV12-4,TRBJ1-1,NA,TGTGCCAGCAGTTTTAAAGGGAACACTGAAGCTTTCTTT,CASSFKGNTEAFF
12,NA,TRBV6-5,TRBJ1-1,NA,TGTGCCAGCATTATGGGGAACACTGAAGCTTTCTTT,CASIMGNTEAFF
13,NA,TRBV11-2,TRBJ1-1,NA,TGTGCCAGCAGCTTAGAACTGAACACTGAAGCTTTCTTT,CASSLELNTEAFF
14,NA,TRBV7-9,TRBJ1-2,NA,TGTGCCAGCAGCCCCCTTGGGGACAACTATGGCTACACCTTC,CASSPLGDNYGYTF
13,NA,TRBV12-3/TRBV12-4,TRBJ2-7,NA,TGTGCCAGCAGCACCGGACAGCGCTACGAGCAGTACTTC,CASSTGQRYEQYF
14,NA,TRBV7-9,TRBJ2-1,NA,TGTGCCAGCAGCTTAGCAAGGGCGGGCAATGAGCAGTTCTTC,CASSLARAGNEQFF
16,NA,TRBV5-1,TRBJ2-7,once,TGCGCCAGCAGCTTGGTGGGGGGCCCAGCGAAGCTCGAGCAGTACTTC,CASSLVGGPAKLEQYF
14,TRBD1,TRBV7-2,TRBJ2-7,NA,TGTGCCAGCAGCCCGGACAGGGCCCTCTACGAGCAGTACTTC,CASSPDRALYEQYF
13,NA,TRBV12-3/TRBV12-4,TRBJ1-2,NA,TGTGCCAGCAGTCCTGCTACGGTCTATGGCTACACCTTC,CASSPATVYGYTF
16,NA,TRBV11-3,TRBJ1-2,NA,TGTGCCAGCAGCTTAGTATCGGCAAAGTCTAACTATGGCTACACCTTC,CASSLVSAKSNYGYTF
15,NA,TRBV19,TRBJ1-5,NA,TGTGCCAGTAGTATAGATTGGGGGGTCCATCAGCCCCAGCATTTT,CASSIDWGVHQPQHF
13,NA,TRBV12-3/TRBV12-4,TRBJ1-2,NA,TGTGCCAGCAGTCCAGGGTCGAGGTATGGCTACACCTTC,CASSPGSRYGYTF
14,TRBD1,TRBV10-3,TRBJ1-1,once,TGTGCCATCAGTCCGCTAGACAGGGGCACTGAAGCTTTCTTT,CAISPLDRGTEAFF
15,TRBD1,TRBV11-2,TRBJ1-5,NA,TGTGCCAGCAGCCCAACCTCGACAGGGGTTCAGCCCCAGCATTTT,CASSPTSTGVQPQHF
16,NA,TRBV20-1,TRBJ2-7,NA,TGCAGTGCTAGTAATCCCCCTCGGGAGAATGACTACGAGCAGTACTTC,CSASNPPRENDYEQYF
13,NA,TRBV12-3/TRBV12-4,TRBJ1-4,NA,TGTGCCAGCAGGGGCCCGTTGGAGGGAAAACTGTTTTTT,CASRGPLEGKLFF
14,NA,TRBV9,TRBJ2-3,NA,TGTGCCAGCAGCGTAGCGGGACCTCTAGATACGCAGTATTTT,CASSVAGPLDTQYF
18,TRBD2,TRBV5-4,TRBJ2-5,NA,TGTGCCAGCAGCTTGGCTTCGCTAGCGGGAGGGCCTGGTAAGACCCAGTACTTC,CASSLASLAGGPGKTQYF
13,TRBD1,TRBV10-2,TRBJ2-2,NA,TGCGCCAGCAGTCGGACAGGGGCCGGGGAGCTGTTTTTT,CASSRTGAGELFF
14,TRBD1,TRBV24-1,TRBJ2-2,NA,TGTGCCACCGCCGGGACAGGGGTAACCGGGGAGCTGTTTTTT,CATAGTGVTGELFF
14,NA,TRBV3-1/TRBV3-2,TRBJ1-3,NA,TGTGCCAGCAGCCAAGGGTTCGGCGGAAACACCATATATTTT,CASSQGFGGNTIYF
11,TRBD1,TRBV20-1,TRBJ1-1,NA,TGCAGTGCTCGGACAGGCCCAAGGGCTTTCTTT,CSARTGPRAFF
13,TRBD1,TRBV5-4,TRBJ2-7,NA,TGTGCCAGCAGCTTGGACAGGGGTGGGGAGCAGTACTTC,CASSLDRGGEQYF
14,NA,TRBV5-1,TRBJ1-1,NA,TGCGCCAGCAGCTTGGGGATTGGAAACACTGAAGCTTTCTTT,CASSLGIGNTEAFF
15,NA,TRBV30,TRBJ1-4,NA,TGTGCCTGGAGTTCCCACAGTGCGACTAATGAAAAACTGTTTTTT,CAWSSHSATNEKLFF